Ten or more counts support the clone carrying this TCR beta chain. Relative to the germline gene, one junction end is altered; a read error may explain this. The length of the CDR3 is 14 residues. Germline V gene data show CDR1 as SSHAT and CDR2 as FNYEAQ (reference sequence). This sample is drawn from a study of neurological immune-mediated disorders. With 10-nucleotide random UMIs included, cDNA was synthesized by 5'RACE. TCRdb fed the 5' RACE reads into MiXCR, producing one record per CDR3 protein. The profile shows around 30,000 distinct CDR3 sequences, 9.5% to 15% of them singletons. The rearrangement links TRBV7-7 to TRBJ2-5; 8 nucleotides match TRBD1. The origin of this receptor is a man aged 55 to 70 in good health. The sequencing sample was made of PBMCs. The CDR3 loop reads CASSSTGGQETQYF. The CDR3 DNA is TGTGCTAGCAGCTCAACAGGGGGCCAAGAGACCCAGTACTTC.